This passage covers 30 T cell receptor beta chains from one sample sequenced in a study of human T cells and chemical hapten exposure. Time point defined: patch test 1, 2 weeks after DPC sensitization. Treatment noted: therapeutic diphenylcyclopropenone sensitization with weekly scalp DPC. TCRdb re-called the RACE reads through MiXCR, storing one row per CDR3 protein. The profile shows 85,000 to 100,000 distinct CDR3 sequences, 9.5% to 15% of them singletons. Sequenced here: whole blood, sampled in connection with sensitization to the hapten diphenylcyclopropenone (DPC). The receptors were sampled from a woman between 40 and 55 years old with alopecia areata. Some clones in this sample may be carry-over from other donors' samples.

There are many counts of this clonotype. The gene calls are TRBV7-6 and TRBJ2-1, with 10 bases fitting TRBD2. The CDR3 loop spans 15 amino acids. V dropped 5 bases and J dropped 4; count of bases not matched to a gene: 5. Germline loops: CDR1 SGHVS, CDR2 FNYEAQ. The CDR3 sequence: CASSARLAGYNEQFF. The CDR3 DNA reads TGTGCCAGCAGCGCGCGACTAGCGGGTTACAATGAGCAGTTCTTC.

V is TRBV9 and J is TRBJ1-1; TRBD1 matches at 9 bases. CDR1 is SGDLS and CDR2 is YYNGEE in the germline V gene. The CDR3 length is 15 residues. J gave up 2 bases and V 3 bases, and 5 bases lay outside the gene matches. The CDR3 sequence is CASSAEGQGNTEAFF. CDR3 bases: TGTGCCAGCAGCGCCGAGGGACAGGGAAACACTGAAGCTTTCTTT.

The chain joins TRBV7-2 to TRBJ2-5, with TRBD2 matching 7 bases. CDR1 is SGHTA and CDR2 is FQGNSA in the germline V gene. This CDR3 has 14 residues. After removal of 7 bases from V and 4 bases from J, the junction contained 9 bases not matched to a gene. CDR3 loop: CASNVGGVAETQYF. In DNA, the CDR3 is TGTGCCAGCAACGTGGGAGGGGTGGCAGAGACCCAGTACTTC.

In its sample, this clonotype was seen a few times. The rearrangement uses TRBV20-1 and TRBJ2-7; TRBD1 aligns across 9 bases. V lost 8 bases to trimming and J lost 0 bases; unmatched junction nucleotides: 8. CDR3 length: 14 amino acids. The germline CDR1 and CDR2 sequences are DFQATT and SNEGSKA (reference sequence). The CDR3 nucleotides read TGCAGTTCTCCGGGACAGGGCTCCTCCTACGAGCAGTACTTC. It codes for CSSPGQGSSYEQYF.

The chain links TRBV20-1 to TRBJ2-3; 9 nucleotides match TRBD2. CDR3 length: 16 amino acids. V lost 1 base to trimming and J lost 0 bases; unmatched junction nucleotides: 5. The germline CDR1 and CDR2 sequences are DFQATT and SNEGSKA (reference sequence). The DNA for the CDR3 is TGCAGTGCTAGAGCCGTAGCGGGAGAGAGCACAGATACGCAGTATTTT. It codes for CSARAVAGESTDTQYF.

Many counts were recorded for this clonotype. The chain is built from TRBV18 and TRBJ2-7; D remains unclear. The CDR3 runs to 12 residues. CDR1 and CDR2 (germline): KGHSH, LQKENI. Trimming took 0 bases from V and 6 from J, leaving 6 bases between them. CDR3 residues: CASSPPSGEQYF. The DNA of the CDR3 is TGTGCCAGCTCACCACCGTCGGGCGAGCAGTACTTC.

This clonotype was observed a handful of times. The chain uses TRBV11-2 and TRBJ1-6; D not resolved. CDR1 SGHAT and CDR2 FQNNGV come from the germline V gene. Trimming took off 4 bases at V and 6 bases at J, with 4 bases between the two ends. The CDR3 runs to 12 residues. CDR3 nucleotides: TGTGCCAGCAGCTCGCCTAATTCACCCCTCCACTTT. It is translated as CASSSPNSPLHF.

This clonotype was detected ten times or more. This chain uses TRBV6-2 or TRBV6-3 with TRBJ2-3, with a possible D match to TRBD1 (6 bases). The CDR3 has 13 residues. Between the trimmed V and J ends, which lost 4 bases and 7 bases, there was a span of 12 bases. Germline V gives CDR1 MNHEY, CDR2 SVGEGT. The CDR3 here is CASSSSGEHTQYF. The CDR3 DNA follows: TGTGCCAGCAGTTCCTCAGGGGAACATACGCAGTATTTT.

The chain recombines TRBV28 with TRBJ2-4, with 7 bases identical to TRBD1. CDR1 and CDR2 (germline): MDHEN, SYDVKM. There are 15 residues in the CDR3. With V trimmed by 6 bases and J by 3 bases, 8 bases remained unmatched. CDR3 region: CASSPEGAGKNIQYF. The CDR3 DNA sequence: TGTGCCAGCAGCCCCGAGGGGGCGGGCAAAAACATTCAGTACTTC.

The V call is TRBV6-6, the J call TRBJ1-3; 9 nucleotides align to TRBD1. The trim removed 5 bases at V and 7 bases at J, leaving 9 bases unmatched. This CDR3 comprises 15 residues. Germline assignment: CDR1 MNHNY and CDR2 SVGAGI (reference sequence). The CDR3 DNA sequence: TGTGCCAGCAGTCGCGGGACAGGGACGGCCAACACCATATATTTT. Translated, it gives CASSRGTGTANTIYF.

This clonotype was observed a handful of times. The chain uses TRBV5-6 and TRBJ1-1; D is unresolved. This CDR3 comprises 14 residues. Deletions cut 1 base from V and 5 bases from J, with 12 bases between. From germline, CDR1 is SGHDT and CDR2 YYEEEE. The DNA of the CDR3 is TGTGCCAGCAGCTTGTGGGCTCGACCGACTGAAGCTTTCTTT. It specifies CASSLWARPTEAFF.

The genes are TRBV29-1 and TRBJ2-2; TRBD2 agrees at 8 bases. V trimming: 7 bases; J trimming: 2 bases; junction bases outside the gene matches: 3. The germline gives CDR1 SQVTM, CDR2 ANQGSEA. This CDR3 is built from 13 residues. CDR3 region: CSGTSSNTGELFF. The CDR3 nucleotides are TGCAGCGGGACTAGCAGTAACACCGGGGAGCTGTTTTTT.

At least ten counts were recorded for this clonotype. Sequence at one end of the junction differs from germline and may be a read error. J is TRBJ1-3 and V is TRBV7-7; D may be TRBD1 (5 bases). Germline lookup yields CDR1 SSHAT and CDR2 FNYEAQ (reference sequence). This CDR3 comprises 15 residues. The CDR3 DNA reads as TGTGCTAGCAGCTTAGGAACAGGCCCTGGAAACACCATATATTTT. This translates into CASSLGTGPGNTIYF.

The chain joins TRBV28 to TRBJ2-7; 8 nucleotides agree with TRBD2. After removal of 6 bases from V and 3 bases from J, the junction contained 7 bases not matched to a gene. Per the germline V gene, CDR1 is MDHEN and CDR2 is SYDVKM. This CDR3 has 14 residues. CDR3 amino acids: CASRTAGADYEQYF. The DNA for the CDR3 is TGTGCCAGCAGGACAGCGGGAGCGGACTACGAGCAGTACTTC.

The rearrangement joins TRBV10-3 to TRBJ2-3; TRBD2 matches at 11 bases. Germline-derived CDR1 and CDR2 are ENHRY and SYGVKD. Trimming at V came to 0 bases and at J to 2 bases, leaving 7 bases not matched to a gene. This CDR3 spans 18 amino acids. CDR3 protein: CAISESGLAGFLTDTQYF. In DNA form, the CDR3 reads TGTGCCATCAGTGAGTCTGGACTAGCGGGTTTCCTCACAGATACGCAGTATTTT.

CDR3 sequence (DNA): TGCGCCAGCAGCTTCGCGGGGGCAGACAATGAGCAGTTCTTC. Its protein product is CASSFAGADNEQFF. The gene calls are TRBV5-1 and TRBJ2-1, with D possibly being TRBD2 (7 bases). The CDR3 contains 14 residues. V gave up 2 bases and J gave up 5 bases, with 11 bases separating them. CDR1 and CDR2 from the germline V gene are SGHRS and YFSETQ.

This clonotype turned up a few times. V and J are TRBV20-1 and TRBJ2-7; tentative D call: TRBD2 (7 bases). This CDR3 is built from 18 residues. From germline, CDR1 is DFQATT and CDR2 SNEGSKA (reference sequence). V was shortened by 1 base and J by 4 bases, with 26 bases between the two germline ends. The DNA of the CDR3 is TGCAGTGCTAGAGCCTCGGGAGGCAGGGGCACAAGGGGGTACGAGCAGTACTTC. Encoded protein: CSARASGGRGTRGYEQYF.

The genes are TRBV28 and TRBJ1-1; D not certain. The germline V gene has CDR1 MDHEN and CDR2 SYDVKM. V dropped 6 bases and J dropped 0 bases, with 11 bases sitting between them. The CDR3 loop spans 14 amino acids. The CDR3 here is CASSLRALNTEAFF. The CDR3 nucleotides read TGTGCCAGCAGCCTACGGGCATTGAACACTGAAGCTTTCTTT.

The J gene is TRBJ1-2, the V gene TRBV18; no firm D call. The CDR3 is 17 amino acids. The ends were cut back, 0 bases at V and 0 bases at J, with 14 bases in the middle. Germline V lookup: CDR1 KGHSH, CDR2 LQKENI. The chain's CDR3 is CASSPPATHLANYGYTF. In nucleotides, the CDR3 is TGTGCCAGCTCACCACCGGCAACACACCTTGCTAACTATGGCTACACCTTC.

The V gene is TRBV28, the J gene TRBJ2-5; 7 bases are a match to TRBD2. Germline V lookup: CDR1 MDHEN, CDR2 SYDVKM. V shed 3 bases, J shed 1 base, and the junction held 11 bases outside the gene matches. This CDR3 contains 17 residues. The DNA of the CDR3 is TGTGCCAGCAGTTTTATCGCCACACTAGCGATCCAAGAGACCCAGTACTTC. Its translation is CASSFIATLAIQETQYF.

This clonotype was recorded a few times. The rearrangement joins TRBV7-3 to TRBJ1-1, with 10 bases identical to TRBD1. This CDR3 comprises 15 residues. CDR1 SGHTA and CDR2 FQGTGA come from the germline V gene. Trimming at V came to 4 bases and at J to 6 bases, leaving 8 bases not matched to a gene. CDR3 in amino acids: CASSSRQGASAEAFF. CDR3 in DNA: TGTGCCAGCAGCTCGCGACAGGGGGCAAGCGCTGAAGCTTTCTTT. The whole variable domain, filled in from reference TRBV7-3 and TRBJ1-1, reads GAGVSQTPSNKVTEKGKYVELRCDPISGHTALYWYRQSLGQGPEFLIYFQGTGAADDSGLPNDRFFAVRPEGSVSTLKIQRTERGDSAVYLCASSSRQGASAEAFFGQGTRLTVV.

This clonotype occurred a few times. The V and J genes are TRBV28 and TRBJ2-1; 10 bases fit TRBD2. Germline V lookup: CDR1 MDHEN, CDR2 SYDVKM. The CDR3 has 15 amino acids. V lost 4 bases, J lost 6 bases, and 6 bases stayed unmatched. The CDR3 loop reads CASSSSGSLLNEQFF. CDR3 in DNA: TGTGCCAGCAGTTCTAGCGGGAGTCTCCTCAATGAGCAGTTCTTC.

This clonotype occurred a few times. The chain joins TRBV28 to TRBJ2-5, with D tentatively TRBD1 or TRBD2 (5 bases each). The CDR3 has 16 residues. V was shortened by 4 bases and J by 2 bases, with 17 bases between the two germline ends. CDR1 is MDHEN, CDR2 SYDVKM, per germline. Here the CDR3 reads CASSSGPNQAQETQYF. The CDR3, as DNA: TGTGCCAGCAGTTCGGGACCCAATCAGGCACAAGAGACCCAGTACTTC.

Only a few counts were recorded for this clonotype. The chain is built from TRBV6-2 or TRBV6-3 and TRBJ2-7; 10 nucleotides align to TRBD1. The length of the CDR3 is 14 residues. The junction had 4 bases not matched to a gene; V was cut back by 2 bases and J by 6 bases. Germline V lookup: CDR1 MNHEY, CDR2 SVGEGT. CDR3 loop: CASSYGTGVGEQYF. Here the CDR3 DNA reads TGTGCCAGCAGTTACGGGACAGGGGTCGGCGAGCAGTACTTC.

This clonotype was seen ten or more times. V is TRBV6-2 or TRBV6-3 and J is TRBJ2-7; no firm D call. V dropped 4 bases and J dropped 1 base, with 5 bases sitting between them. The CDR3 loop spans 12 amino acids. From germline, CDR1 is MNHEY and CDR2 SVGEGT. CDR3 sequence reads: CASSLASYEQYF. The DNA of the CDR3 is TGTGCCAGCAGTTTGGCATCCTACGAGCAGTACTTC.

This clonotype came up many times. The rearrangement uses TRBV7-3 and TRBJ2-1; D may be TRBD2 (5 bases). This CDR3 contains 15 residues. Trimming stripped 5 bases from V and 9 bases from J, with 20 bases between. Germline CDR1 and CDR2: SGHTA and FQGTGA. The CDR3 nucleotides are TGTGCCAGCAGCACTACCACTAGTAGCTTCTCTGAGCAGTTCTTC. This gives the protein CASSTTTSSFSEQFF.

This clonotype was seen repeatedly, ten times or more. The chain has TRBV7-8 and TRBJ2-1; 7 bases map to TRBD2. J was trimmed by 6 bases and V by 7 bases; bases with no gene match: 12. The CDR3 spans 15 residues. The V gene's germline CDR1 is SGHVS and CDR2 FQNEAQ. CDR3 loop: CASIPRAGRGNEQFF. In DNA form, the CDR3 reads TGTGCCAGCATCCCCCGGGCGGGGAGGGGCAATGAGCAGTTCTTC.

This clonotype was picked up a small number of times. The chain combines TRBV7-2 with TRBJ2-5; TRBD2 agrees at 7 bases. The CDR3 sequence is 15 residues long. V shed 2 bases, J shed 1 base, and the junction held 4 bases outside the gene matches. Germline V gives CDR1 SGHTA, CDR2 FQGNSA. The CDR3 sequence is CASSLSGAFQETQYF. CDR3 nucleotide sequence: TGTGCCAGCAGCTTAAGCGGGGCTTTCCAAGAGACCCAGTACTTC.

Comments on this clonotype: The conserved phenylalanine or tryptophan is not found at the CDR3 terminus, so this likely reflects a read error. The gene calls are TRBV5-4 and TRBJ1-4; 7 positions agree with TRBD1. The CDR3 is 16 amino acids. Germline trimming cut 4 bases from V and 8 bases from J; bases unmatched to any gene: 14. Germline CDR1 is SGHNT and CDR2 is YYREEE (reference sequence). This chain's CDR3 is CASSTRHTGDREKLFL. The CDR3 nucleotides are TGTGCCAGCAGCACACGTCATACAGGGGATCGGGAAAAACTGTTTCTT.

This clonotype has more than one count but fewer than ten. The chain recombines TRBV2 with TRBJ2-1; D remains unclear. The CDR3 length is 11 residues. Deletions cut 7 bases from V and 5 bases from J, with 6 bases between. Germline assignment: CDR1 SNHLY and CDR2 FYNNEI. CDR3: CASTTDNEQFF. The DNA for the CDR3 is TGTGCCAGCACCACAGACAATGAGCAGTTCTTC. The complete variable domain, with remaining parts taken from reference TRBV2 and TRBJ2-1, reads EPEVTQTPSHQVTQMGQEVILRCVPISNHLYFYWYRQILGQKVEFLVSFYNNEISEKSEIFDDQFSVERPDGSNFTLKIRSTKLEDSAMYFCASTTDNEQFFGPGTRLTVL.